These 19 T cell receptor beta chains share one sample of origin, sequenced in a study of early T cells in non-severe SARS-CoV-2 infection. TCRdb used MiXCR to reprocess the 5' RACE reads, holding one entry per CDR3 protein. Of about 56,000 distinct CDR3 sequences in the sample, roughly 12% are singletons; the top ten hold around 3%. The sequenced material came from whole blood. The receptors were gathered from an adult who was a healthcare worker with PCR-confirmed SARS-CoV-2 infection or an uninfected control (not recorded which).

This clonotype was seen more than once but under ten times. This rearrangement joins TRBV7-9 to TRBJ2-7, with D perhaps TRBD1 (5 bases). Germline CDR1 and CDR2: SEHNR and FQNEAQ (reference sequence). The CDR3 runs 14 residues. Trimming removed 2 bases from V and 3 bases from J, with 11 bases in between. CDR3 DNA: TGTGCCAGCAGCTTACGAGACAGCCACTACGAGCAGTACTTC. The encoded protein is CASSLRDSHYEQYF. Full variable domain (missing parts from reference TRBV7-9 and TRBJ2-7): DTGVSQNPRHKITKRGQNVTFRCDPISEHNRLYWYRQTLGQGPEFLTYFQNEAQLEKSRLLSDRFSAERPKGSFSTLEIQRTEQGDSAMYLCASSLRDSHYEQYFGPGTRLTVT.

This clonotype was recorded many times. The rearrangement uses TRBV20-1 and TRBJ2-1; a possible D gene is TRBD2 (6 bases). CDR3 length equals 10 residues. Germline values: CDR1 DFQATT, CDR2 SNEGSKA (reference sequence). V lost 5 bases and J lost 9, with 8 bases in between. DNA for the CDR3: TGCAGTGCTTCTAGCGCTGAGCAGTTCTTC. Its protein is CSASSAEQFF.

V usage is TRBV3-1 and J usage is TRBJ2-7; a possible D gene is TRBD2 (6 bases). The ends were cut back, 8 bases at V and 1 base at J, with 15 bases in the middle. The CDR3 runs 14 residues. CDR1 and CDR2 from the germline V gene are LGHDT and YNNKEL (reference sequence). CDR3 in amino acids: CASGTGVGSYEQYF. Here the CDR3 DNA reads TGTGCCAGCGGAACGGGAGTGGGATCCTACGAGCAGTACTTC.

This clonotype was detected many times. This chain connects TRBV19 to TRBJ2-1; 9 bases agree with TRBD2. CDR1 and CDR2 (germline): LNHDA, SQIVND (reference sequence). CDR3 length: 14 amino acids. Unmatched junction bases numbered 6, after V lost 8 bases and J lost 4 bases. The CDR3 DNA reads as TGTGCCAGTGCCCGACTAGCGGATTACAATGAGCAGTTCTTC. This codes for CASARLADYNEQFF.

This clonotype showed up many times. V gene TRBV29-1 combines with J gene TRBJ2-7; D is undetermined. Germline assignment: CDR1 SQVTM and CDR2 ANQGSEA. Trimming removed 4 bases from V and 2 bases from J, with 9 bases in between. There are 12 residues in the CDR3. The CDR3 coding sequence is TGCAGCGTTGTGGTTACCCCCTACGAGCAGTACTTC. Its translation: CSVVVTPYEQYF.

A single count supports this clonotype. The chain combines TRBV5-4 with TRBJ2-3, with D possibly TRBD2 on 6 matching bases. Germline V gives CDR1 SGHNT, CDR2 YYREEE (reference sequence). This CDR3 spans 14 amino acids. Trimming removed 1 base from V and 2 bases from J, with 8 bases in between. This CDR3 is CASSLTGATDTQYF. CDR3 sequence (DNA): TGTGCCAGCAGCTTGACGGGAGCCACAGATACGCAGTATTTT.

This clonotype was seen at least ten times. The J gene is TRBJ1-2, the V gene TRBV2; tentatively, D is TRBD1 (5 bases). The germline gives CDR1 SNHLY, CDR2 FYNNEI. With 7 bases removed from V and 8 bases from J, the gap between germline ends came to 17 bases. This CDR3 is 13 amino acids long. This CDR3 reads CASNTGTLGGYTF. As DNA, the CDR3 is TGTGCCAGCAATACGGGGACCCTAGGGGGCTACACCTTC.

The sample holds many counts of this clonotype. This chain connects TRBV3-1 to TRBJ2-6; D is undetermined. The CDR3 extends over 15 amino acids. Germline V CDR1 and CDR2: LGHDT, YNNKEL (reference sequence). The V and J ends lost 0 bases and 0 bases respectively, with 3 bases between them. CDR3 region: CASSQDPSGANVLTF. Written as DNA, the CDR3 is TGTGCCAGCAGCCAAGACCCCTCTGGGGCCAACGTCCTGACTTTC.

This chain joins TRBV5-1 and TRBJ2-7, with 9 bases matching TRBD2. The V gene's germline CDR1 is SGHRS and CDR2 YFSETQ. After removal of 4 bases from V and 2 bases from J, the junction contained 16 bases not matched to a gene. The CDR3 is made up of 18 amino acids. CDR3 loop: CASSPSGLATRYTYEQYF. Here the CDR3 DNA reads TGCGCCAGCAGCCCCTCCGGACTAGCGACTCGATATACCTACGAGCAGTACTTC.

The sample holds a few counts of this clonotype. CDR3 loop: CSVPGTAAYQPQHF. CDR3 DNA: TGCAGCGTCCCCGGTACGGCGGCCTATCAGCCCCAGCATTTT. The genes are TRBV29-1 and TRBJ1-5; D is ambiguous. Germline CDR1 reads SQVTM; CDR2 reads ANQGSEA. The V end was cut by 6 bases, the J end by 5 bases, with 17 bases between. This CDR3 is built from 14 residues. Full variable domain (rest looked up from reference TRBV29-1 and TRBJ1-5): SAVISQKPSRDICQRGTSLTIQCQVDSQVTMMFWYRQQPGQSLTLIATANQGSEATYESGFVIDKFPISRPNLTFSTLTVSNMSPEDSSIYLCSVPGTAAYQPQHFGDGTRLSIL.

In this sample, this clonotype turned up many times. At one end the junction does not follow the germline gene, possibly because of a read error. The chain is built from TRBV6-2 or TRBV6-3 and TRBJ1-1; 9 nucleotides align to TRBD1. The CDR3 spans 12 residues. Germline values: CDR1 MNHEY, CDR2 SVGEGT. The CDR3 bases are TGCGCCACAGGGGGCGAGGGCACTGAAGCTTTCTTT. Its protein product is CATGGEGTEAFF.

The chain is built from TRBV20-1 and TRBJ1-5; D gene ambiguous. Germline values: CDR1 DFQATT, CDR2 SNEGSKA (reference sequence). This CDR3 is built from 14 residues. With 3 bases removed from V and 2 bases from J, the gap between germline ends came to 11 bases. The CDR3 reads CSASTGFGNQPQHF. CDR3 in DNA: TGCAGTGCTAGTACGGGGTTCGGCAATCAGCCCCAGCATTTT.

J is TRBJ2-7 and V is TRBV29-1; 7 nucleotides line up with TRBD1. The CDR3 loop spans 13 amino acids. Germline CDR1 reads SQVTM; CDR2 reads ANQGSEA. V lost 6 bases, J lost 1 base, and 6 bases stayed unmatched. For the CDR3, the DNA is TGCAGCGTGAGACAGGGCCAGTCCTACGAGCAGTACTTC. As protein: CSVRQGQSYEQYF.

This chain connects TRBV14 to TRBJ2-7; the D call may be TRBD1 or TRBD2 (5 bases each). The V gene lost 4 bases and the J gene lost 11 bases, with 21 bases spanning the gap. Per the germline V gene, CDR1 is SGHDN and CDR2 is FVKESK. The CDR3 runs 14 residues. The CDR3 protein is CASSPGTAAIGKYF. CDR3 coding DNA: TGTGCCAGCAGCCCCGGGACGGCGGCAATAGGGAAGTACTTC.

In its sample, this clonotype was seen a few times. The rearrangement uses TRBV28 and TRBJ2-7; D ambiguous. The CDR3 extends over 15 amino acids. Trimming removed 6 bases from V and 5 bases from J, with 20 bases in between. Germline assignment: CDR1 MDHEN and CDR2 SYDVKM. In nucleotides, the CDR3 is TGTGCCAGCAGCCCCCCCTTGGGTAGCAGCCACGAGCAGTACTTC. It specifies CASSPPLGSSHEQYF.

A note on this clonotype: A read error may explain this, as a much larger clone is one base away. The genes are TRBV27 and TRBJ2-1; 10 bases fit TRBD2. The germline CDR1 and CDR2 sequences are MNHEY and SMNVEV (reference sequence). This CDR3 region has 17 residues. Unmatched junction bases numbered 14, after V lost 2 bases and J lost 10 bases. CDR3 loop: CASSLLRLAGVTKEQFF. Here the CDR3 DNA reads TGTGCCAGCAGTTTACTCCGCCTAGCGGGAGTAACGAAAGAGCAGTTCTTC.

This clonotype has a count of ten or more. V usage is TRBV20-1 and J usage is TRBJ1-4; 7 nucleotides agree with TRBD1. CDR3 length: 16 residues. V lost 3 bases, J lost 8 bases, and 15 bases stayed unmatched. Per germline, CDR1 DFQATT and CDR2 SNEGSKA (reference sequence). The CDR3 loop reads CSASSVGRGTVEKLFF. The CDR3 region has the DNA TGCAGTGCTAGTTCTGTGGGTCGAGGGACAGTCGAAAAACTGTTTTTT.

The genes are TRBV6-5 and TRBJ1-6; tentatively, D is TRBD1 (6 bases). The germline V gene encodes CDR1 MNHEY and CDR2 SVGAGI. The CDR3 has 13 residues. Trimming left V 8 bases short and J 4 bases short, with 9 bases between. This CDR3 reads CASGGGYNSPLHF. CDR3 DNA: TGTGCCAGCGGGGGCGGGTATAATTCACCCCTCCACTTT.

This clonotype was seen once. The chain recombines TRBV20-1 with TRBJ1-5, with D unresolved. The germline V gene has CDR1 DFQATT and CDR2 SNEGSKA (reference sequence). This CDR3 is built from 12 residues. V was cut by 6 bases and J by 5 bases, with 11 bases left in between. In DNA, the CDR3 is TGCAGTGCCTTCCGACGGGATCAGCCCCAGCATTTT. Amino acid sequence: CSAFRRDQPQHF.